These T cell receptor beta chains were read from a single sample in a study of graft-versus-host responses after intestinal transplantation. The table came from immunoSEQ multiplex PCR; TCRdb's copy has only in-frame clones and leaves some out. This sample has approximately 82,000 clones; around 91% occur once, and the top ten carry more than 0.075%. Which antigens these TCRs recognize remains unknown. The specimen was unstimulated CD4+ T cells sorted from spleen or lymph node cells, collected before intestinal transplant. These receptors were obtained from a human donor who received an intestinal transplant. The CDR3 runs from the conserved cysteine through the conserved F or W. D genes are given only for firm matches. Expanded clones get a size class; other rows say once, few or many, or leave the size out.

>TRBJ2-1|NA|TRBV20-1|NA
TGCAGTGCTAGAGGCGTGTATGAGCAGTTCTTC
CSARGVYEQFF
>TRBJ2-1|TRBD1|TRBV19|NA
TGTGCCAGTACCCGAAGGGCGGGACAGGGAAAATACAATGAGCAGTTCTTC
CASTRRAGQGKYNEQFF
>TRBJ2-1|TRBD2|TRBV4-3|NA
TGCGCCAGCAGCCAAGTAGGACTAGCGGGGTTTTACAATGAGCAGTTCTTC
CASSQVGLAGFYNEQFF
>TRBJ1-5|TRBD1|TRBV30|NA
TGTGCCTGGAGTTCCCAGGGACAGGTAGTTCAGCCCCAGCATTTT
CAWSSQGQVVQPQHF
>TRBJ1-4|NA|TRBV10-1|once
TGCGCCAGCAGTGAGACCCGGCTCGGCGGGAATGAAAAACTGTTTTTT
CASSETRLGGNEKLFF
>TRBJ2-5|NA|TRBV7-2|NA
TGTGCCAGCAGCCCGCCCGGGACTGTACAAGAGACCCAGTACTTC
CASSPPGTVQETQYF
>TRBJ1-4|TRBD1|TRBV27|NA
TGTGCCAGCAGTTTACCCTGGACAGGGGGTAGGGAAAAACTGTTTTTT
CASSLPWTGGREKLFF
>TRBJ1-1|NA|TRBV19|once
TGTGCCAGTACCCAGGGGTGGAAGAACACTGAAGCTTTCTTT
CASTQGWKNTEAFF
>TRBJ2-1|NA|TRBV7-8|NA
TGTGCCAGTCGGACTACGTACAATGAGCAGTTCTTC
CASRTTYNEQFF
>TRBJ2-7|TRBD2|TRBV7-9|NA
TGTGCCAGCAGCTCCGGGACTAGCGAGTTCGAGCAGTACTTC
CASSSGTSEFEQYF
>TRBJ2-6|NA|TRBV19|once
TGTGCCAGTAGTACCCGACAGTTCTCTGGGGCCAACGTCCTGACTTTC
CASSTRQFSGANVLTF
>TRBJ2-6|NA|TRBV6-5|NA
TGTGCCAGCAGTTACTCACAGAGCTCTGGGGCCAACGTCCTGACTTTC
CASSYSQSSGANVLTF
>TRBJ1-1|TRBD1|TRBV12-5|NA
TGTGCTAGTGGCCGAGGACAGGGAAAAACTAACACTGAAGCTTTCTTT
CASGRGQGKTNTEAFF
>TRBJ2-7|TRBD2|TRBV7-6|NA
TGTGCCAGCAGCTTGGGGCCGGACGGGGGGGACGAGCAGTACTTC
CASSLGPDGGDEQYF
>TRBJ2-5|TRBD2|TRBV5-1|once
TGCGCCAGCAGCTTGGCCAAGGCGGGGGATAGAGAGACCCAGTACTTC
CASSLAKAGDRETQYF
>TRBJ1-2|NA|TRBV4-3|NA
TGCGCCAGCAGCCACTGGGGGGACTATGGCTACACCTTC
CASSHWGDYGYTF
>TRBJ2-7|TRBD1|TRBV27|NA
TGTGCCAGCAGCACTAAGGGACAGGGGTCCTACGAGCAGTACTTC
CASSTKGQGSYEQYF
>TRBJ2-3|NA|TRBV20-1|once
TGCAGTGCTAGACAAGATACGCAGTATTTT
CSARQDTQYF
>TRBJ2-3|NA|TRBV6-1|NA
TGTGCCAGCAGTGAAGCCAATACGCAGTATTTT
CASSEANTQYF
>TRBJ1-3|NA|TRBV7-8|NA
TGTGCCAGCAGCTTAGCTCTGCGGGGGAGCTCTGGAAACACCATATATTTT
CASSLALRGSSGNTIYF
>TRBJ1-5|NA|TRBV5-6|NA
TGTGCCAGCAGCTTGGGGCCGGGAGGAAGTCAGCCCCAGCATTTT
CASSLGPGGSQPQHF
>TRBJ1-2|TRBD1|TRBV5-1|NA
TGCGCCAGCAGCTGGGGACAGGGACGTGGCTACACCTTC
CASSWGQGRGYTF
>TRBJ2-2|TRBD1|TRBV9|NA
TGTGCCAGCAGCTCTGCGGGACAGGGAGTAAACGGGGAGCTGTTTTTT
CASSSAGQGVNGELFF
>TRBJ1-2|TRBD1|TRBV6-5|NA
TGTGCCAGCAGTTACCTGGTGACAGGGGTCTATGGCTACACCTTC
CASSYLVTGVYGYTF
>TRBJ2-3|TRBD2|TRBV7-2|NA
TGTGCCAGCAGCTTAGTCATCGCTAGCGGGGCAGGCACAGATACGCAGTATTTT
CASSLVIASGAGTDTQYF
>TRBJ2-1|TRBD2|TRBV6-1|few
TGTGCCAGCAATCTCTCGGGGGGGAATGAGCAGTTCTTC
CASNLSGGNEQFF
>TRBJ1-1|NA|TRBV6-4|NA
TGTGCCAGCAGACCCTCGGGGATGAACACTGAAGCTTTCTTT
CASRPSGMNTEAFF
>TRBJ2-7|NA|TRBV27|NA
TGTGCCAGTAGAAAAAGCAGGCCGACCTACGAGCAGTACTTC
CASRKSRPTYEQYF
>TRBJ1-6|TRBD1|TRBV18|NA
TGTGCCAGCTCACCACGGGGACAGGGATTTGATTCACCCCTCCACTTT
CASSPRGQGFDSPLHF
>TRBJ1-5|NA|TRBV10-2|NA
TGCGCCAGCAGCGATGGGCCCGATCAGCCCCAGCATTTT
CASSDGPDQPQHF
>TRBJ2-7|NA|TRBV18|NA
TGTGCCAGCTCACCCGACGGGTACTACGAGCAGTACTTC
CASSPDGYYEQYF
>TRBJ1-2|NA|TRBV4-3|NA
TGCGCCAGCAGCCAAAACTTTCACGGGGGGCGGGACTATGGCTACACCTTC
CASSQNFHGGRDYGYTF
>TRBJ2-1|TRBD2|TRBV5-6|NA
TGTGCCAGCACCGGACTAGCGGGGGTCAATGAGCAGTTCTTC
CASTGLAGVNEQFF
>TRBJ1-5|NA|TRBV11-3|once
TGTGCCAGCAGCCAATACAGGGATCAGCCCCAGCATTTT
CASSQYRDQPQHF
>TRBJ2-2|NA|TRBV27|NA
TGTGCCAGCAGTCAGGGCGTGTGGGGGGAGCTGTTTTTT
CASSQGVWGELFF
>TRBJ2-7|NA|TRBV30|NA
TGTGCCTGGAGTCCCACCAGGCCCTTGGGTTATTCCTACGAGCAGTACTTC
CAWSPTRPLGYSYEQYF
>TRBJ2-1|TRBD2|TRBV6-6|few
TGTGCCAGCAGTTACTCGAGTACTAGCGGGGGGGAGGGGTTCTTC
CASSYSSTSGGEGFF
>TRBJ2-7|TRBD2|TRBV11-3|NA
TGTGCCAGCAGCTTAGCGGGGGGGACCGCTTCCTACGAGCAGTACTTC
CASSLAGGTASYEQYF
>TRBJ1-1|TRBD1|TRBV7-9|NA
TGTGCCAGCAGCTTAGGGGACAGGGCGTACACTGAAGCTTTCTTT
CASSLGDRAYTEAFF
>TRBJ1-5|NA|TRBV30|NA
TGTGCCTGGAGTCAGGATTACGGTCAGCCCCAGCATTTT
CAWSQDYGQPQHF
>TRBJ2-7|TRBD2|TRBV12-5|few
TGTGCTAGTGGTTTGTTCCTAGCGGGGGGGATGCCCTACGAGCAGTACTTC
CASGLFLAGGMPYEQYF
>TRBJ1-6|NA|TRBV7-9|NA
TGTGCCAGCAGCTTAAACGACTTTTCACCCCTCCACTTT
CASSLNDFSPLHF
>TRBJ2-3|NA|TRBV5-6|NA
TGTGCCAGCAGCGAGACAGATACGCAGTATTTT
CASSETDTQYF
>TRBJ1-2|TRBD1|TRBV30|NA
TGTGCCTGGAACCCTCAGGGGGCTGAGGGCTACACCTTC
CAWNPQGAEGYTF
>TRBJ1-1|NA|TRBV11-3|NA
TGTGCCAGCAGCTTAGACTCGGGGAGGAGAGCTTTCTTT
CASSLDSGRRAFF
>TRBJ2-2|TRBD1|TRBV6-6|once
TGTGCCAGCAGGCAGGGGGCTTACACCGGGGAGCTGTTTTTT
CASRQGAYTGELFF
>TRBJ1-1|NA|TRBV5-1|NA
TGCGCCAGCAGCTTGGCGGGGAACACTGAAGCTTTCTTT
CASSLAGNTEAFF